This passage covers 15 T cell receptor beta chains from one sample sequenced in a study of blood T cell repertoires in COVID-19. Here immunoSEQ multiplex PCR was the method, and the copy in TCRdb shows in-frame clones only, minus some. The sample carries approximately 180,000 clones, roughly 91% recorded once. What was sequenced was peripheral blood. Receptors were obtained from a man in his forties or fifties with active or convalescent COVID-19.

The chain links TRBV6-5 to TRBJ2-7; TRBD2 matches 8 bases. The CDR3 contains 15 residues. The junction had 9 bases not matched to a gene; V was cut back by 1 base and J by 7 bases. Germline V gives CDR1 MNHEY, CDR2 SVGAGI. The CDR3 nucleotides read TGTGCCAGCAGTTACTTGCCCGGGGGGGCCGGGGAGCAGTACTTC. It codes for CASSYLPGGAGEQYF.

V usage is TRBV29-1 and J usage is TRBJ2-1; maybe TRBD1 (5 bases). CDR3 length: 13 amino acids. Trimming took off 6 bases at V and 5 bases at J, with 14 bases between the two ends. CDR1 is SQVTM, CDR2 ANQGSEA, per germline. CDR3 region: CSVGSTVNNEQFF. The DNA for the CDR3 is TGCAGCGTCGGGTCGACAGTGAACAATGAGCAGTTCTTC.

CDR3 in DNA: TGTGCCAGCAGCTTCCCCAGCGGGAGTTCCAACCACGAGCAGTACTTC. Translating gives CASSFPSGSSNHEQYF. V is TRBV7-9 and J is TRBJ2-7; 8 nucleotides line up with TRBD2. V dropped 3 bases and J dropped 5; count of bases not matched to a gene: 12. The CDR3 is made up of 16 amino acids. Germline V gene sequence: CDR1 SEHNR, CDR2 FQNEAQ (reference sequence).

This clone was detected only once. The V gene is TRBV28, the J gene TRBJ2-7, with a possible D match to TRBD1 (5 bases). This CDR3 has 15 amino acids. Germline V gene sequence: CDR1 MDHEN, CDR2 SYDVKM. V lost 4 bases, J lost 2 bases, and 15 bases lay in between. The CDR3 region has the DNA TGTGCCAGCAGTTCCCCCCCTAGACAGACCTACGAGCAGTACTTC. This gives the protein CASSSPPRQTYEQYF.

The V gene is TRBV6-5, the J gene TRBJ2-7; possible D gene TRBD2, 5 bases. Per the germline V gene, CDR1 is MNHEY and CDR2 is SVGAGI. CDR3 length equals 14 residues. Trimming left V 9 bases short and J 6 bases short, with 21 bases between. The CDR3 spells CASLFFSESREQYF. The CDR3 coding sequence is TGTGCCAGTCTCTTTTTTAGCGAATCCCGCGAGCAGTACTTC.

The chain joins TRBV3-1 (or the pseudogene TRBV3-2) to TRBJ2-7, with D perhaps matching TRBD1 (6 bases). Germline loops: CDR1 LGHDT, CDR2 YNNKEL (reference sequence). The CDR3 spans 16 residues. V lost 4 bases and J lost 6, with 22 bases in between. The CDR3 region has the DNA TGTGCCAGCAGCCCGCGCCAGACAGGCGTTCAATCCGAGCAGTACTTC. As protein: CASSPRQTGVQSEQYF.

The chain has TRBV7-2 and TRBJ1-2; 9 bases match TRBD1. Trimming at V came to 1 base and at J to 6 bases, leaving 6 bases not matched to a gene. The CDR3 runs 15 residues. The germline V gene has CDR1 SGHTA and CDR2 FQGNSA. The CDR3 DNA reads as TGTGCCAGCAGCTTAGGAGGACAGGGGAGGAATGGCTACACCTTC. It translates to CASSLGGQGRNGYTF. Complete variable domain (other parts from reference TRBV7-2 and TRBJ1-2): GAGVSQSPSNKVTEKGKDVELRCDPISGHTALYWYRQSLGQGLEFLIYFQGNSAPDKSGLPSDRFSAERTGGSVSTLTIQRTQQEDSAVYLCASSLGGQGRNGYTFGSGTRLTVV.

The rearrangement joins TRBV6-2 or TRBV6-3 to TRBJ2-5, with D perhaps TRBD1 (5 bases). This CDR3 has 14 amino acids. Trimming removed 2 bases from V and 5 bases from J, with 12 bases in between. Germline CDR1 and CDR2: MNHEY and SVGEGT. CDR3 in amino acids: CASSYPDMTETQYF. The CDR3 nucleotides are TGTGCCAGCAGTTACCCGGACATGACGGAGACCCAGTACTTC.

V usage is TRBV29-1 and J usage is TRBJ2-7; D possibly corresponds to TRBD1 (6 bases). V was trimmed by 5 bases and J by 2 bases, leaving 13 bases between them. The germline V gene has CDR1 SQVTM and CDR2 ANQGSEA. The CDR3 has 13 residues. The DNA for the CDR3 is TGCAGCGTTAGCCGACAGGCCGCCTACGAGCAGTACTTC. It encodes CSVSRQAAYEQYF.

This clone was seen only once. The J gene is TRBJ2-5, the V gene TRBV5-1; 12 bases fit TRBD2. The CDR3 extends over 17 amino acids. V was clipped by 7 bases and J by 5 bases; unmatched bases: 15. Germline assignment: CDR1 SGHRS and CDR2 YFSETQ. In nucleotides, the CDR3 is TGCGCCAGCGGATTACCGGGACTAGCGGGTGGGGGTGAGACCCAGTACTTC. Residues: CASGLPGLAGGGETQYF.

This CDR3 reads CASSYPRLAGGHEQYF. The CDR3 nucleotides are TGTGCCAGCAGTTACCCGAGACTAGCGGGTGGCCACGAGCAGTACTTC. The chain joins TRBV6-6 to TRBJ2-7; 10 bases map to TRBD2. Trimming cost V 2 bases and J 5 bases; bases outside gene matches: 9. The CDR3 loop spans 16 amino acids. Germline V gives CDR1 MNHNY, CDR2 SVGAGI (reference sequence).

The V call is TRBV6-5, the J call TRBJ2-4; maybe TRBD2 (5 bases). The length of the CDR3 is 13 residues. Germline V CDR1 and CDR2: MNHEY, SVGAGI. Between the trimmed V and J ends, which lost 6 bases and 1 base, there was a span of 7 bases. This CDR3 is CASRDWAKNIQYF. The CDR3 DNA reads TGTGCCAGCAGGGACTGGGCCAAAAACATTCAGTACTTC.

V is TRBV29-1 and J is TRBJ1-1; 7 bases fit TRBD1. The V gene end was trimmed by 6 bases and the J gene end by 6 bases; junction bases not matched to a gene: 7. CDR1 SQVTM and CDR2 ANQGSEA come from the germline V gene. The CDR3 sequence is 12 residues long. CDR3 DNA: TGCAGCGTGTACGACAGGGCCCCTGAAGCTTTCTTT. Translating it yields CSVYDRAPEAFF.

The chain has TRBV15 and TRBJ2-6, with a possible D match to TRBD1 (5 bases). Looked up from germline, CDR1 is LNHNV and CDR2 is YYDKDF (reference sequence). V shed 1 base and J shed 2 bases, with 24 bases lying between them. This CDR3 region has 21 residues. DNA of the CDR3: TGTGCCACCAGCAGAGCAGGTCGTCGGTATCCGGACACGACTGGGGCCAACGTCCTGACTTTC. This codes for CATSRAGRRYPDTTGANVLTF.

The chain combines TRBV7-2 with TRBJ2-1; the match to TRBD2 covers 11 bases. The CDR3 covers 17 residues. The ends lost 2 bases at V and 2 bases at J; junction bases unmatched: 5. The germline CDR1 and CDR2 sequences are SGHTA and FQGNSA. CDR3 protein: CASSLFASGGTYNEQFF. As DNA, the CDR3 is TGTGCCAGCAGCTTATTCGCTAGCGGGGGGACCTACAATGAGCAGTTCTTC. The full variable domain, completed using reference TRBV7-2 and TRBJ2-1, is GAGVSQSPSNKVTEKGKDVELRCDPISGHTALYWYRQSLGQGLEFLIYFQGNSAPDKSGLPSDRFSAERTGGSVSTLTIQRTQQEDSAVYLCASSLFASGGTYNEQFFGPGTRLTVL.